This T cell receptor beta chain was captured in a study of blood T cell repertoires in COVID-19. On the study more broadly: Samples taken during acute and convalescent COVID-19 were collected in the United States, Italy and Spain. PBMCs, B-cell-depleted T cells, or T cells provided the cDNA or gDNA that made up the material.

Source study methods: Amplifying reference gene primers gave estimates of nucleated cell counts. This table comes from immunoSEQ multiplex PCR, and its TCRdb copy is limited to in-frame clones, with some not included. For V, J and clone size, that table is used; D and trimming come from the DNA. The repertoire includes a few hundred thousand clones, roughly 86% of them detected once, and about 1% sits in the top ten. The sample comprised peripheral blood. The source of this sequence is a human donor with acute or convalescent COVID-19. The donor label of this sample is uncertain.

The CDR3 coding sequence is TGTGCCAGCACCACACTATCGATGAACACTGAAGCTTTCTTT. It is translated as CASTTLSMNTEAFF. The chain is built from TRBV3-1 (or the pseudogene TRBV3-2) and TRBJ1-1, with D unresolved. This CDR3 spans 14 amino acids. The V gene's germline CDR1 is LGHDT and CDR2 YNNKEL (reference sequence). Deletions cut 7 bases from V and 0 bases from J, with 12 bases between.